The next 30 T cell receptor beta chains were all read from a single sample in a study of blood T cell repertoires in COVID-19. The repertoire was sequenced with immunoSEQ multiplex PCR; TCRdb's copy has only in-frame clones and lacks some. The repertoire includes about 200,000 clones, approximately 85% of them detected once, and around 4.9% sits in the top ten. The sample comprised peripheral blood. These receptors all stem from a woman of 80 years or more with acute or convalescent COVID-19.

This clone has more than one count but fewer than ten. The genes are TRBV28 and TRBJ1-5; D not certain. Germline V gene lookup returns CDR1 MDHEN and CDR2 SYDVKM. The CDR3 extends over 15 amino acids. V dropped 2 bases and J dropped 6 bases, with 14 bases sitting between them. CDR3 loop: CASSLVRGRSQPQHF. CDR3 DNA sequence: TGTGCCAGCAGTTTAGTACGGGGAAGAAGTCAGCCCCAGCATTTT.

The V gene is TRBV20-1, the J gene TRBJ2-3; D not certain. The CDR3 has 17 residues. V gave up 3 bases and J gave up 2 bases, with 21 bases separating them. CDR1 and CDR2 from the germline V gene are DFQATT and SNEGSKA (reference sequence). The CDR3 nucleotides are TGCAGTGCTAGTGTAACTCGGAGCCCCGTACTCACAGATACGCAGTATTTT. Translating gives CSASVTRSPVLTDTQYF.

This chain joins TRBV6-6 and TRBJ1-5, with a tentative D call TRBD1 (5 bases). Per the germline V gene, CDR1 is MNHNY and CDR2 is SVGAGI (reference sequence). Trimming removed 2 bases from V and 4 bases from J, with 12 bases in between. The CDR3 contains 15 residues. In DNA, the CDR3 is TGTGCCAGCAGTTACCCGGGACTCAATAATCAGCCCCAGCATTTT. Encoded protein: CASSYPGLNNQPQHF.

V is TRBV7-2 and J is TRBJ1-5, with D unclear. Germline CDR1 SGHTA, CDR2 FQGNSA. Deletions cut 2 bases from V and 6 bases from J, with 17 bases between. The CDR3 spans 16 residues. CDR3 residues: CASSLLGSGSVQPQHF. The CDR3 DNA is TGTGCCAGCAGCTTACTCGGGTCGGGGTCAGTTCAGCCCCAGCATTTT. Together with reference TRBV7-2 and TRBJ1-5, the CDR3 gives the full variable domain: GAGVSQSPSNKVTEKGKDVELRCDPISGHTALYWYRQSLGQGLEFLIYFQGNSAPDKSGLPSDRFSAERTGGSVSTLTIQRTQQEDSAVYLCASSLLGSGSVQPQHFGDGTRLSIL.

This clone was counted between two and nine times. The V and J genes are TRBV16 and TRBJ2-7, with a possible D match to TRBD1 (6 bases). Germline CDR1 and CDR2: KGHSY and FQNENV. The V and J ends lost 1 base and 0 bases respectively, with 13 bases between them. The CDR3 contains 16 residues. CDR3 protein: CASSQFRADSSYEQYF. CDR3 nucleotides: TGTGCCAGCAGCCAATTCCGCGCGGACAGCTCCTACGAGCAGTACTTC.

The V call is TRBV2, the J call TRBJ2-4; tentative D call: TRBD1 (6 bases). The V gene's germline CDR1 is SNHLY and CDR2 FYNNEI. V was shortened by 4 bases and J by 1 base, with 17 bases between the two germline ends. The CDR3 sequence is 17 residues long. This chain's CDR3 is CASSGRDRLSAKNIQYF. The CDR3 DNA follows: TGTGCCAGCAGTGGGCGAGACAGGCTTTCTGCCAAAAACATTCAGTACTTC.

This chain uses TRBV25-1 with TRBJ1-3; D gene unclear. The CDR3 length is 16 residues. Germline assignment: CDR1 MGHDK and CDR2 SYGVNS. Trimming took 4 bases from V and 2 from J, leaving 15 bases between them. The CDR3 DNA reads TGTGCCAGCAGTGGGCTCAGATTCGGGGCTGGAAACACCATATATTTT. Amino acids: CASSGLRFGAGNTIYF.

This clone has only one observation. The chain employs TRBV20-1 and TRBJ2-7; 11 bases fit TRBD1. This CDR3 spans 15 amino acids. Germline values: CDR1 DFQATT, CDR2 SNEGSKA (reference sequence). V lost 3 bases, J lost 4 bases, and 8 bases stayed unmatched. The CDR3 spells CSASGRDRGSYEQYF. The CDR3 bases are TGCAGTGCTAGTGGACGGGACAGGGGGTCTTACGAGCAGTACTTC.

The chain links TRBV4-3 to TRBJ2-2; 8 nucleotides align to TRBD1. This CDR3 is built from 15 residues. CDR1 is LGHNA, CDR2 YSLEER, per germline. With V trimmed by 0 bases and J by 7 bases, 4 bases remained unmatched. DNA for the CDR3: TGCGCCAGCAGCCAAGAGCACAGGGGGAGCGGGGAGCTGTTTTTT. It encodes CASSQEHRGSGELFF.

The V gene is TRBV4-3, the J gene TRBJ2-2; 8 bases fit TRBD2. The CDR3 extends over 17 amino acids. V lost 0 bases and J lost 1; bases outside the gene matches: 4. Germline loops: CDR1 LGHNA, CDR2 YSLEER. CDR3 amino acids: CASSQDTSGENTGELFF. For the CDR3, the DNA is TGCGCCAGCAGCCAAGATACTAGCGGAGAGAACACCGGGGAGCTGTTTTTT.

This chain uses TRBV3-1 (or the pseudogene TRBV3-2) with TRBJ2-5, with 8 bases matching TRBD2. Trimming at V came to 7 bases and at J to 4 bases, leaving 14 bases not matched to a gene. Germline CDR1 LGHDT, CDR2 YNNKEL (reference sequence). The CDR3 runs to 16 residues. The CDR3: CASTLRGAGASETQYF. The CDR3 region has the DNA TGTGCCAGCACCCTCCGGGGAGCGGGAGCATCAGAGACCCAGTACTTC.

This chain connects TRBV30 to TRBJ2-2, with 8 bases that match TRBD1. V was pared by 3 bases and J by 0 bases, with 9 bases of the junction left unmatched. CDR3 length equals 17 residues. The germline V gene has CDR1 GTSNPN and CDR2 SVGIG (reference sequence). Written as DNA, the CDR3 is TGTGCCTGGAGCGCACGACCGGGACAGGCGAACACCGGGGAGCTGTTTTTT. This sequence encodes CAWSARPGQANTGELFF. Drawing the rest from reference TRBV30 and TRBJ2-2, the complete variable domain is SQTIHQWPATLVQPVGSPLSLECTVEGTSNPNLYWYRQAAGRGLQLLFYSVGIGQISSEVPQNLSASRPQDRQFILSSKKLLLSDSGFYLCAWSARPGQANTGELFFGEGSRLTVL.

The chain uses TRBV2 and TRBJ2-7, with 8 bases matching TRBD1. This CDR3 has 14 amino acids. Germline V CDR1 and CDR2: SNHLY, FYNNEI. V trimming: 3 bases; J trimming: 4 bases; junction bases outside the gene matches: 5. CDR3 sequence reads: CASSETGDQYEQYF. The CDR3 DNA reads TGTGCCAGCAGTGAGACAGGGGACCAGTACGAGCAGTACTTC. The entire variable domain, with the rest obtained from reference TRBV2 and TRBJ2-7, is as follows: EPEVTQTPSHQVTQMGQEVILRCVPISNHLYFYWYRQILGQKVEFLVSFYNNEISEKSEIFDDQFSVERPDGSNFTLKIRSTKLEDSAMYFCASSETGDQYEQYFGPGTRLTVT.

J is TRBJ2-5 and V is TRBV5-1, with 10 bases matching TRBD1. The CDR3 covers 15 residues. V was clipped by 0 bases and J by 5 bases; unmatched bases: 4. The germline V gene encodes CDR1 SGHRS and CDR2 YFSETQ. CDR3 in DNA: TGCGCCAGCAGCTTGGCCGGACAGGGGGAGGAGACCCAGTACTTC. Its translation: CASSLAGQGEETQYF.

This clone occurred once. CDR3 sequence (DNA): TGTGCCAGCAGCATAGCGGGGGATAGCTCTGGGGCCAACGTCCTGACTTTC. Protein sequence: CASSIAGDSSGANVLTF. This chain uses TRBV5-6 with TRBJ2-6, with 9 bases matching TRBD2. After removal of 4 bases from V and 0 bases from J, the junction contained 5 bases not matched to a gene. The CDR3 covers 17 residues. CDR1 SGHDT and CDR2 YYEEEE come from the germline V gene. The full variable domain, its missing parts supplied by reference TRBV5-6 and TRBJ2-6, is DAGVTQSPTHLIKTRGQQVTLRCSPKSGHDTVSWYQQALGQGPQFIFQYYEEEERQRGNFPDRFSGHQFPNYSSELNVNALLLGDSALYLCASSIAGDSSGANVLTFGAGSRLTVL.

V gene TRBV6-2 or TRBV6-3 combines with J gene TRBJ2-7, with 9 bases aligning to TRBD2. This CDR3 has 16 amino acids. The germline V gene encodes CDR1 MNHEY and CDR2 SVGEGT. The V segment lost 6 bases and the J segment 4 bases; nucleotides outside the gene matches: 13. The CDR3 DNA is TGTGCCAGCAGCCCCGGGACTAGCCGCCTTCATTACGAGCAGTACTTC. Amino acids: CASSPGTSRLHYEQYF.

The rearrangement uses TRBV7-2 and TRBJ2-7, with 9 bases matching TRBD1. Trimming cost V 7 bases and J 3 bases; bases outside gene matches: 13. Germline CDR1 and CDR2: SGHTA and FQGNSA. This CDR3 is built from 16 residues. In DNA form, the CDR3 reads TGTGCCAGCACAAATTCGCCCGGGACAGGGTTCTACGAGCAGTACTTC. Its translation: CASTNSPGTGFYEQYF.

Here the CDR3 DNA reads TGTGCCAGCAGCAGGGAAGGGGGCACCGGGGAGCTGTTTTTT. Protein product: CASSREGGTGELFF. The J gene is TRBJ2-2, the V gene TRBV6-5; a possible D gene is TRBD1 (6 bases). The germline V and J ends were trimmed by 6 bases and 4 bases, with 12 bases remaining between them. CDR3 length equals 14 residues. CDR1 and CDR2 (germline): MNHEY, SVGAGI.

J is TRBJ2-6 and V is TRBV15; 8 bases are a match to TRBD1. CDR3 size: 15 residues. The germline V gene encodes CDR1 LNHNV and CDR2 YYDKDF (reference sequence). V gave up 8 bases and J gave up 0 bases; unmatched junction bases: 3. CDR3 bases: TGTGCCACCGGGACAGGCGGCTCTGGGGCCAACGTCCTGACTTTC. The encoded protein is CATGTGGSGANVLTF.

A single count supports this clone. In nucleotides, the CDR3 is TGCGCCAGCAGCTTGGATGGGGCTAATCAGCCCCAGCATTTT. As protein: CASSLDGANQPQHF. This rearrangement joins TRBV5-1 to TRBJ1-5, with TRBD1 as a possible D gene (5 bases). CDR1 is SGHRS, CDR2 YFSETQ, per germline. V lost 0 bases to trimming and J lost 4 bases, with 8 bases between them. The CDR3 length is 14 residues.

This chain links TRBV3-1 (or the pseudogene TRBV3-2) with TRBJ2-5; 7 nucleotides line up with TRBD1. The CDR3 sequence is 16 residues long. V lost 0 bases and J lost 4; bases outside the gene matches: 8. From germline, CDR1 is LGHDT and CDR2 YNNKEL (reference sequence). As DNA, the CDR3 is TGTGCCAGCAGCCAAGAGACAGGGTGGTTGGGAGAGACCCAGTACTTC. Translated, it gives CASSQETGWLGETQYF.

This clone was seen a single time. The gene calls are TRBV18 and TRBJ1-1; 8 nucleotides match TRBD1. This CDR3 region has 13 residues. CDR1 is KGHSH, CDR2 LQKENI, per germline. With V trimmed by 3 bases and J by 8 bases, 5 bases remained unmatched. Here the CDR3 reads CASSPPTGEEAFF. DNA for the CDR3: TGTGCCAGCTCACCGCCGACAGGGGAAGAAGCTTTCTTT.

The rearrangement uses TRBV2 and TRBJ1-1; 7 nucleotides line up with TRBD1. The CDR3 is 13 residues long. V gave up 5 bases and J gave up 3 bases; unmatched junction bases: 3. Germline CDR1 is SNHLY and CDR2 is FYNNEI. CDR3 residues: CASSSGQDTEAFF. In DNA form, the CDR3 reads TGTGCCAGCAGTTCCGGACAGGACACTGAAGCTTTCTTT.

This clone has only a few counts. The rearrangement links TRBV15 to TRBJ2-1; 10 bases agree with TRBD1. V gave up 0 bases and J gave up 5 bases; unmatched junction bases: 4. The CDR3 runs to 16 residues. From germline, CDR1 is LNHNV and CDR2 YYDKDF (reference sequence). The CDR3 sequence: CATSRESDRGHNEQFF. The CDR3 DNA reads TGTGCCACCAGCAGAGAATCCGACAGGGGGCACAATGAGCAGTTCTTC. Looking up the rest from reference TRBV15 and TRBJ2-1 gives the full variable domain: DAMVIQNPRYQVTQFGKPVTLSCSQTLNHNVMYWYQQKSSQAPKLLFHYYDKDFNNEADTPDNFQSRRPNTSFCFLDIRSPGLGDTAMYLCATSRESDRGHNEQFFGPGTRLTVL.

The chain joins TRBV4-3 to TRBJ2-4; maybe TRBD1 (5 bases). Per germline, CDR1 LGHNA and CDR2 YSLEER. Trimming took 4 bases from V and 8 from J, leaving 9 bases between them. CDR3 length equals 12 residues. Written as DNA, the CDR3 is TGCGCCAGCAGCCCAGGGTGGGACATTCAGTACTTC. Translation: CASSPGWDIQYF.

V gene TRBV20-1 combines with J gene TRBJ1-2; D perhaps matches TRBD1 (6 bases). CDR3 length: 11 residues. CDR1 DFQATT and CDR2 SNEGSKA come from the germline V gene (reference sequence). The CDR3 spells CTTQGALGYTF. The CDR3 DNA follows: TGCACTACACAGGGAGCACTTGGCTACACCTTC.

Concerning this clone: Additional DNA sequences in this sample encode the identical CDR3. The gene calls are TRBV18 and TRBJ2-5, with a weak D call TRBD1 (6 bases). CDR3 length: 14 residues. Germline loops: CDR1 KGHSH, CDR2 LQKENI. Trimming cost V 3 bases and J 1 base, with 9 bases left between them. Here the CDR3 reads CASSPLDSQETQYF. In DNA form, the CDR3 reads TGTGCCAGCTCACCTCTGGACAGCCAAGAGACCCAGTACTTC.

This clone was seen a single time. V and J are TRBV19 and TRBJ1-1; D call uncertain. The ends were cut back, 10 bases at V and 1 base at J, with 13 bases in the middle. This CDR3 contains 13 residues. The germline V gene has CDR1 LNHDA and CDR2 SQIVND (reference sequence). The CDR3 spells CATLPAENTEAFF. The CDR3 region has the DNA TGTGCCACATTACCCGCGGAGAACACTGAAGCTTTCTTT.

J is TRBJ1-1 and V is TRBV19; no reliable D call. In germline, CDR1 is LNHDA, CDR2 SQIVND (reference sequence). This CDR3 has 14 amino acids. The V end was cut by 4 bases, the J end by 1 base, with 10 bases between. CDR3 bases: TGTGCCAGTAGTAACGGTTACGGGAACACTGAAGCTTTCTTT. Encoded protein: CASSNGYGNTEAFF.

J is TRBJ1-2 and V is TRBV7-8, with D maybe TRBD1 (5 bases). Trimming took 5 bases from V and 2 from J, leaving 18 bases between them. CDR1 and CDR2 from the germline V gene are SGHVS and FQNEAQ. The CDR3 contains 16 residues. The CDR3 region has the DNA TGTGCCAGCAGCCCACCCAGTATCAAGGGGAACTATGGCTACACCTTC. This codes for CASSPPSIKGNYGYTF.